The next 12 T cell receptor beta chains were all read from a single sample in a study of blood T cell repertoires in COVID-19. TCRdb keeps only in-frame clones here, not all; method: immunoSEQ multiplex PCR. The data hold about 320,000 clones, with 75% to 90% observed a single time. Source material: PBMCs or T cells enriched from blood (not recorded which). These receptors were collected from a woman under 40 who had been exposed to COVID-19.

The V call is TRBV10-3, the J call TRBJ2-3, with 10 bases that match TRBD2. Looked up from germline, CDR1 is ENHRY and CDR2 is SYGVKD. V lost 8 bases and J lost 0; bases outside the gene matches: 5. This CDR3 is 15 amino acids long. CDR3: CAIGGLALSTDTQYF. CDR3 bases: TGTGCCATCGGGGGACTAGCGCTCAGCACAGATACGCAGTATTTT.

This clone was seen once. This rearrangement joins TRBV3-1 (or the pseudogene TRBV3-2) to TRBJ2-1; D is uncertain. This CDR3 comprises 14 residues. CDR1 and CDR2 from the germline V gene are LGHDT and YNNKEL (reference sequence). Trimming took 5 bases from V and 0 from J, leaving 8 bases between them. Here the CDR3 DNA reads TGTGCCAGCAGCTTGATTAGCTCCTACAATGAGCAGTTCTTC. Translating it yields CASSLISSYNEQFF.

The chain carries TRBV5-1 and TRBJ1-1; D is possibly TRBD1 (5 bases). CDR1 is SGHRS and CDR2 is YFSETQ in the germline V gene. V dropped 4 bases and J dropped 0 bases, with 10 bases sitting between them. The CDR3 covers 14 residues. The CDR3, as DNA: TGCGCCAGCAGCCTGACAGCCATGAACACTGAAGCTTTCTTT. Its translation is CASSLTAMNTEAFF.

This clone turned up a few times. Relative to the germline gene, one junction end is altered; a read error may explain this. The chain links TRBV19 to TRBJ2-2; 9 bases agree with TRBD1. There are 17 residues in the CDR3. CDR1 LNHDA and CDR2 SQIVND come from the germline V gene (reference sequence). The CDR3 nucleotides are TGTGCCAGTAGGATAGGGACAGGGCGGGGGAACACCGGGGAGCTGTTTTTT. Its translation is CASRIGTGRGNTGELFF.

This sequence joins TRBV14 and TRBJ2-5, with TRBD2 identical over 12 bases. The CDR3 has 16 amino acids. CDR1 and CDR2 (germline): SGHDN, FVKESK. V was pared by 4 bases and J by 4 bases, with 7 bases of the junction left unmatched. Here the CDR3 reads CASSLKLAGGRETQYF. The CDR3 nucleotides are TGTGCCAGCAGCCTGAAACTAGCGGGAGGCCGAGAGACCCAGTACTTC. Together with reference TRBV14 and TRBJ2-5, the CDR3 gives the full variable domain: EAGVTQFPSHSVIEKGQTVTLRCDPISGHDNLYWYRRVMGKEIKFLLHFVKESKQDESGMPNNRFLAERTGGTYSTLKVQPAELEDSGVYFCASSLKLAGGRETQYFGPGTRLLVL.

The V call is TRBV20-1, the J call TRBJ1-1; D may be TRBD1 (6 bases). The CDR3 loop spans 14 amino acids. Germline lookup yields CDR1 DFQATT and CDR2 SNEGSKA (reference sequence). V was cut by 3 bases and J by 1 base, with 12 bases left in between. CDR3 nucleotides: TGCAGTGCTAGTCCACAGGGTCGGAACACTGAAGCTTTCTTT. Translating it yields CSASPQGRNTEAFF.

The chain couples TRBV30 to TRBJ1-5, with D perhaps TRBD1 (5 bases). Trimming shortened V by 2 bases and J by 7 bases, and 15 bases separated the two germline ends. The V gene's germline CDR1 is GTSNPN and CDR2 SVGIG (reference sequence). The CDR3 sequence is 14 residues long. The CDR3 nucleotides read TGTGCCTGGAGTAGGGGTCAGAACCAACAGCCCCAGCATTTT. Translating gives CAWSRGQNQQPQHF.

This chain links TRBV7-6 with TRBJ2-7; TRBD1 matches 9 bases. The germline V gene encodes CDR1 SGHVS and CDR2 FNYEAQ. The junction had 13 bases not matched to a gene; V was cut back by 5 bases and J by 5 bases. The CDR3 is 16 residues long. The CDR3 here is CASSVNTGTGLNEQYF. For the CDR3, the DNA is TGTGCCAGCAGCGTTAACACCGGGACAGGGTTGAACGAGCAGTACTTC.

The chain combines TRBV13 with TRBJ1-1, with D hard to call. CDR1 and CDR2 (germline): PRHDT, FYEKMQ (reference sequence). V was clipped by 2 bases and J by 7 bases, with 11 bases between them. This CDR3 is built from 13 residues. CDR3 loop: CASSLPSRVEAFF. In DNA, the CDR3 is TGTGCCAGCAGCTTACCGTCGAGGGTTGAAGCTTTCTTT.

The rearrangement uses TRBV7-2 and TRBJ2-1; maybe TRBD2 (5 bases). The CDR3 has 13 residues. The V and J ends lost 4 bases and 10 bases respectively, with 14 bases between them. In germline, CDR1 is SGHTA, CDR2 FQGNSA. The CDR3 loop reads CASSSTSSREQFF. In DNA form, the CDR3 reads TGTGCCAGCAGCTCCACTAGTTCACGGGAGCAGTTCTTC. Combining the CDR3 with reference TRBV7-2 and TRBJ2-1 gives the whole variable domain GAGVSQSPSNKVTEKGKDVELRCDPISGHTALYWYRQSLGQGLEFLIYFQGNSAPDKSGLPSDRFSAERTGGSVSTLTIQRTQQEDSAVYLCASSSTSSREQFFGPGTRLTVL.

The J gene is TRBJ2-4, the V gene TRBV28, with D perhaps TRBD1 (6 bases). Trimming left V 7 bases short and J 1 base short, with 14 bases between. The CDR3 runs 15 residues. Germline lookup yields CDR1 MDHEN and CDR2 SYDVKM. The CDR3 region is CASTGVNSAKNIQYF. The CDR3 region has the DNA TGTGCCAGCACAGGGGTTAATAGCGCCAAAAACATTCAGTACTTC.

The chain links TRBV29-1 to TRBJ1-2, with D tentatively TRBD1 (6 bases). This CDR3 contains 13 residues. Trimming left V 2 bases short and J 4 bases short, with 11 bases between. Looked up from germline, CDR1 is SQVTM and CDR2 is ANQGSEA. The CDR3 DNA follows: TGCAGCGTTGAACTGACAGGCACCTATGGCTACACCTTC. Protein: CSVELTGTYGYTF.